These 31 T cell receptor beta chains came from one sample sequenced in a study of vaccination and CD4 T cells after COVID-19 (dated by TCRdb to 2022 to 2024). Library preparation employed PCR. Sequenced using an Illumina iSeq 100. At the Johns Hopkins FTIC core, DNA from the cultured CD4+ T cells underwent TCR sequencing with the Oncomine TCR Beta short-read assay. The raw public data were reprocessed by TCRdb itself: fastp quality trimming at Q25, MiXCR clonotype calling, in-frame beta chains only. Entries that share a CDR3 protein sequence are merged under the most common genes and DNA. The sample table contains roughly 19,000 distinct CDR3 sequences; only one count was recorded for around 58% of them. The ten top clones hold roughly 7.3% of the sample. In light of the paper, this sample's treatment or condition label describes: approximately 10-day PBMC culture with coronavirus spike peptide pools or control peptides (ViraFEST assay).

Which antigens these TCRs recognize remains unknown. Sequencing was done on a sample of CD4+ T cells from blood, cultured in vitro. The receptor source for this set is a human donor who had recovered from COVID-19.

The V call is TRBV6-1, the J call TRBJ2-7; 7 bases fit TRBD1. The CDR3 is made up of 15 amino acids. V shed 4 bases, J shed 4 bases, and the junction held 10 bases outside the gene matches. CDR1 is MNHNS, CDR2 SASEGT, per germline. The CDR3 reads CASSVAGGTYYEQYF. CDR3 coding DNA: TGTGCCAGCAGTGTAGCAGGGGGAACCTATTACGAGCAGTACTTC.

CDR3: CASNPVLDQPQHF. The CDR3 nucleotides read TGTGCCAGCAATCCCGTGTTAGATCAGCCCCAGCATTTT. The rearrangement links TRBV6-1 to TRBJ1-5; the D is unclear. V shed 7 bases and J shed 5 bases, with 12 bases lying between them. This CDR3 has 13 amino acids. In germline, CDR1 is MNHNS, CDR2 SASEGT.

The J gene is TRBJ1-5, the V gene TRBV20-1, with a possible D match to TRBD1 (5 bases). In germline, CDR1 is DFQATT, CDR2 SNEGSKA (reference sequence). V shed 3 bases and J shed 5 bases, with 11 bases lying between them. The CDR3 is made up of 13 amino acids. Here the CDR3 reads CSASSGLDQPQHF. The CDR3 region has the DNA TGCAGTGCTAGCTCAGGGCTCGATCAGCCCCAGCATTTT.

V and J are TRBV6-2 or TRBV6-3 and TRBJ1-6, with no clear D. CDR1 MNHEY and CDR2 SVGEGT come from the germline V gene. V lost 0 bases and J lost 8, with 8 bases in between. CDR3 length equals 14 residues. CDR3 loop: CASSYSRTDSPLHF. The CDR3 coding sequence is TGTGCCAGCAGTTACTCCCGGACGGATTCACCCCTCCACTTT.

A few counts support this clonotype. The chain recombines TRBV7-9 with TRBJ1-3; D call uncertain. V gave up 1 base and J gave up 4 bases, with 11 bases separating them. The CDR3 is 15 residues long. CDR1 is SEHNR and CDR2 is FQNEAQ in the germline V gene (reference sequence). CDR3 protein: CASSLGEVGGNTIYF. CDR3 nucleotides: TGTGCCAGCAGCTTAGGGGAAGTAGGCGGAAACACCATATATTTT.

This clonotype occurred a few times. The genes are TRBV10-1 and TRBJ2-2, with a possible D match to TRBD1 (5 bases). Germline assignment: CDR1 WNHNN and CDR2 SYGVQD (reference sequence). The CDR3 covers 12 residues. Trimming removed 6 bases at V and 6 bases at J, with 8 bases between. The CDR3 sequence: CASSRVAGELFF. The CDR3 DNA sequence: TGCGCCAGCAGCAGGGTAGCCGGGGAGCTGTTTTTT.

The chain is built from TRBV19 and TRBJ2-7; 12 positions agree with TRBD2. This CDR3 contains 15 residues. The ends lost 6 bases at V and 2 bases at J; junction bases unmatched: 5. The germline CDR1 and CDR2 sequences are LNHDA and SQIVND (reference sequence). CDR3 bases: TGTGCCAGTAGCCTTACTAGCGGGAGGACCTACGAGCAGTACTTC. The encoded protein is CASSLTSGRTYEQYF.

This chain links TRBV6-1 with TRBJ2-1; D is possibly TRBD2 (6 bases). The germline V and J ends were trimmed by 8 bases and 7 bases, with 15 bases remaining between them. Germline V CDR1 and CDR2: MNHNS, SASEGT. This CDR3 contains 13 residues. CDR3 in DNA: TGTGCCAGCCGGTACCGGGAGTTGAATGAGCAGTTCTTC. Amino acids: CASRYRELNEQFF.

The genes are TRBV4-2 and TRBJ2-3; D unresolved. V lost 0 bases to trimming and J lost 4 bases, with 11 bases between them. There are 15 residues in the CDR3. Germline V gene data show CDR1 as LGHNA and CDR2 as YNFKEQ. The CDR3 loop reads CASSQDGIAPDTQYF. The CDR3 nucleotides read TGTGCCAGCAGCCAAGATGGAATAGCTCCAGATACGCAGTATTTT.

In nucleotides, the CDR3 is TGTGCCAGCACCCGGACAGGGTTTAATAGCAATCAGCCCCAGCATTTT. Protein: CASTRTGFNSNQPQHF. The V gene is TRBV6-1, the J gene TRBJ1-5; 8 positions agree with TRBD1. Unmatched junction bases numbered 8, after V lost 7 bases and J lost 0 bases. CDR1 and CDR2 (germline): MNHNS, SASEGT. The CDR3 loop spans 16 amino acids.

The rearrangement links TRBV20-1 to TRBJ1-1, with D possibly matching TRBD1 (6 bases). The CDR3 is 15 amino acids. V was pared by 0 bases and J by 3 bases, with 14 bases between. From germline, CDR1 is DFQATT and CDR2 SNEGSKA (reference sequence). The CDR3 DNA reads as TGCAGTGCTAGAGATTCCGGGACACTACACACTGAAGCTTTCTTT. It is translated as CSARDSGTLHTEAFF.

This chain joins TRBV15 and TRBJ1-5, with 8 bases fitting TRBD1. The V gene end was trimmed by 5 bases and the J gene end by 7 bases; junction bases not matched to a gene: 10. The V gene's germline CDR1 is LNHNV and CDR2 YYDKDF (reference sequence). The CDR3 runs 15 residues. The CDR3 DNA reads TGTGCCACCAGCCGGGGACAGGTGGACGGACAGCCCCAGCATTTT. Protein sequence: CATSRGQVDGQPQHF.

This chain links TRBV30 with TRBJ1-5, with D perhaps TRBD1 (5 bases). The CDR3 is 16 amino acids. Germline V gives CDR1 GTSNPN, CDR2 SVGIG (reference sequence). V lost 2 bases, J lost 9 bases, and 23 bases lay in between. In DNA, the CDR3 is TGTGCCTGGAGTCGTATGGGGGGGAACGTTGGTCGGCCCCAGCATTTT. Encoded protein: CAWSRMGGNVGRPQHF.

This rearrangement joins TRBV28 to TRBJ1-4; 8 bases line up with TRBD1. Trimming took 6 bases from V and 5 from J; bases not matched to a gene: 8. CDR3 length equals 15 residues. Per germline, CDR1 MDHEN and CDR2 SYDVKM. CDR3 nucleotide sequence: TGTGCCAGCAGCGACCCCCGACAGGGGAATGAAAAACTGTTTTTT. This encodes CASSDPRQGNEKLFF. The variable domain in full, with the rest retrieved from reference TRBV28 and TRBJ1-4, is DVKVTQSSRYLVKRTGEKVFLECVQDMDHENMFWYRQDPGLGLRLIYFSYDVKMKEKGDIPEGYSVSREKKERFSLILESASTNQTSMYLCASSDPRQGNEKLFFGSGTQLSVL.

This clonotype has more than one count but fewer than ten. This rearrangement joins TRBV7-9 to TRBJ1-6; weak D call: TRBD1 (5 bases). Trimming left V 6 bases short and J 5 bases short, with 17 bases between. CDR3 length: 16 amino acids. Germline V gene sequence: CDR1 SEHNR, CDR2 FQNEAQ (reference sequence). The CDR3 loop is CASRPGGRGDNSPLHF. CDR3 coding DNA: TGTGCCAGCAGACCTGGCGGCCGGGGGGATAATTCACCCCTCCACTTT.

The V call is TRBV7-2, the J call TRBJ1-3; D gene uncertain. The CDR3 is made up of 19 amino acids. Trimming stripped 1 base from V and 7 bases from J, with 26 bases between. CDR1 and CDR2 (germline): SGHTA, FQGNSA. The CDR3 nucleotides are TGTGCCAGCAGCTTAGTTGGTCCCCTGGTACAGAAGGAAGGGAACACCATATATTTT. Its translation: CASSLVGPLVQKEGNTIYF.

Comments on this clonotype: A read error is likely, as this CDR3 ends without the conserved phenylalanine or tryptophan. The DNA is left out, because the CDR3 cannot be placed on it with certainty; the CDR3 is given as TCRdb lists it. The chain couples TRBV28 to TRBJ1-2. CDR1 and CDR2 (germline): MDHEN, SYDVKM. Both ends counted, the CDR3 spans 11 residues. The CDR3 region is CASSSGQRPTL.

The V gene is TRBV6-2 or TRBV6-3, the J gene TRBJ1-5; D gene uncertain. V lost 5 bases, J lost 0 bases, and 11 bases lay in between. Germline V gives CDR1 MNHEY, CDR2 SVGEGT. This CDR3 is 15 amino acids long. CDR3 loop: CASSLGRVSNQPQHF. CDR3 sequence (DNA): TGTGCCAGCAGTCTGGGGAGAGTTAGCAATCAGCCCCAGCATTTT.

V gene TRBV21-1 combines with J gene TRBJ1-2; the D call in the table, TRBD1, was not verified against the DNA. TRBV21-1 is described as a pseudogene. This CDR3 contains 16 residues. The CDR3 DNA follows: TGTGCCAGCAGCAAACCCGGGACAGGGCTCTTCTATGGCTACACCTTC. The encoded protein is CASSKPGTGLFYGYTF.

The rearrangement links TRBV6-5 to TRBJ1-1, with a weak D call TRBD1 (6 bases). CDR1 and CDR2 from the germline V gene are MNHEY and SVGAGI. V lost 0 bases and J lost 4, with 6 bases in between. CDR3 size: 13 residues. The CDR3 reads CASSYSRGTEAFF. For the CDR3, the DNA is TGTGCCAGCAGTTACTCCAGGGGCACTGAAGCTTTCTTT.

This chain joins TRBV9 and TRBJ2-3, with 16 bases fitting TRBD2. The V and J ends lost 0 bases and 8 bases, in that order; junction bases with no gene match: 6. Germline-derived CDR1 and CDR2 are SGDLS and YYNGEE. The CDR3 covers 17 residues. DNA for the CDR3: TGTGCCAGCAGCGTAGAGGTGGGACTAGCGGGAGGGGGTACGCAGTATTTT. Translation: CASSVEVGLAGGGTQYF.

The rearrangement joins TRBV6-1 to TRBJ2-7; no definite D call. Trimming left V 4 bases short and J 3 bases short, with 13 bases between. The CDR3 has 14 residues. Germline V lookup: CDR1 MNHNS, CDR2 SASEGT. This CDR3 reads CASSGIRGVYEQYF. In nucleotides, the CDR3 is TGTGCCAGCAGTGGAATCCGCGGCGTCTACGAGCAGTACTTC.

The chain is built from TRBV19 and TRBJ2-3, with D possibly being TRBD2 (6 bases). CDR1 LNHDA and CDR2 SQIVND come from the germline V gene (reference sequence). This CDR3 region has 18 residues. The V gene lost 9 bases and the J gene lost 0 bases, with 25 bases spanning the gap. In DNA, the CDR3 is TGTGCCAGCCTCGGTGCTGGCGGGAAGAAGATCAGCACAGATACGCAGTATTTT. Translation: CASLGAGGKKISTDTQYF.

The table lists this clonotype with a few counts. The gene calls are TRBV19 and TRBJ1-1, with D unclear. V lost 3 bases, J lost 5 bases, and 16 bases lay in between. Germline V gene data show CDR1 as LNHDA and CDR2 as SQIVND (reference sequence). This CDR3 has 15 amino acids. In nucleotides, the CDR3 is TGTGCCAGTAGTATCTGGACTCTGATAGGGACTGAAGCTTTCTTT. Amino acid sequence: CASSIWTLIGTEAFF.

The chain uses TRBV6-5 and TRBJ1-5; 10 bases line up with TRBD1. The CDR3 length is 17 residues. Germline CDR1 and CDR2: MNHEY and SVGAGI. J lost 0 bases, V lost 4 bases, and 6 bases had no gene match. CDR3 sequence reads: CASSSDRGGHSNQPQHF. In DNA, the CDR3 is TGTGCCAGCAGTTCGGACAGGGGGGGCCATAGCAATCAGCCCCAGCATTTT.

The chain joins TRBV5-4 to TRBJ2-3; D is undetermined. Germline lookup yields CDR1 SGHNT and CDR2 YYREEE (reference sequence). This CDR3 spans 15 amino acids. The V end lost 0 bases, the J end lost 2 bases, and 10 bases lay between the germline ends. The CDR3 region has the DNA TGTGCCAGCAGCTTGGGGCGGAGCTACACAGATACGCAGTATTTT. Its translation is CASSLGRSYTDTQYF.

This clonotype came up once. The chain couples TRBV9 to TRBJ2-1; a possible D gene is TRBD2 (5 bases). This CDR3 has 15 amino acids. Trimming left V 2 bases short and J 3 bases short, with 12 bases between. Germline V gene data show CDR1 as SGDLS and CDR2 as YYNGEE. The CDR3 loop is CASSVGAAYYNEQFF. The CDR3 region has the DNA TGTGCCAGCAGCGTGGGAGCGGCCTACTACAATGAGCAGTTCTTC.

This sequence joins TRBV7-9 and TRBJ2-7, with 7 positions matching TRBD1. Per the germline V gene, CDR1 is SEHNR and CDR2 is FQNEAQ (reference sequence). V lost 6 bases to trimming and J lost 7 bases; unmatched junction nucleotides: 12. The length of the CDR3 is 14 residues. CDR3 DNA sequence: TGTGCCAGCAGGAATACAGGGGCCCCGGGGGAGCAGTACTTC. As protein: CASRNTGAPGEQYF.

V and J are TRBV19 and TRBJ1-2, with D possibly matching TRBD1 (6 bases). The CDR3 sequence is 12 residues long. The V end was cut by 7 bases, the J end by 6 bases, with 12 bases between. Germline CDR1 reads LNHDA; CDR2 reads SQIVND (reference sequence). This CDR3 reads CASNYREDGYTF. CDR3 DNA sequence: TGTGCCAGTAACTACAGGGAGGATGGCTACACCTTC.

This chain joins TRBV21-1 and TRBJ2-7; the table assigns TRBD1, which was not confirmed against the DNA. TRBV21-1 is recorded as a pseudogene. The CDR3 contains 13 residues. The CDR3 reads CATSDRDNYEQYF. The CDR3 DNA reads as TGTGCCACCAGCGACAGGGACAATTACGAGCAGTACTTC.

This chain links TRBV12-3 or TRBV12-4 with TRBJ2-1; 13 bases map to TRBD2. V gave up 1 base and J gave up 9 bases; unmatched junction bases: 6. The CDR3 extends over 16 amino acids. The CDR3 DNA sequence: TGTGCCAGCAGTTTAGGCGGGACTAGCGGGATTGGTGAGCAGTTCTTC. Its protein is CASSLGGTSGIGEQFF.